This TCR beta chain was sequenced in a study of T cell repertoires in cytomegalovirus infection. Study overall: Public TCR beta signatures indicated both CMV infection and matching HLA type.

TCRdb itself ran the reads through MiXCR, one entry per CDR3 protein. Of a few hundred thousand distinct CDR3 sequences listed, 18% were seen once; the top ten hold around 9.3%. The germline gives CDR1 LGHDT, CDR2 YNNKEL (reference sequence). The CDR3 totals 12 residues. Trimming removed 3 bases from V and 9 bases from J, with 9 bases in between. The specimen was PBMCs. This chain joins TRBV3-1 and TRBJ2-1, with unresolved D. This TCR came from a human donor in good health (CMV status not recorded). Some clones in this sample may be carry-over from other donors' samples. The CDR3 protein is CASSHGFGEQFF. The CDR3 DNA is TGTGCCAGCAGCCACGGATTTGGTGAGCAGTTCTTC.